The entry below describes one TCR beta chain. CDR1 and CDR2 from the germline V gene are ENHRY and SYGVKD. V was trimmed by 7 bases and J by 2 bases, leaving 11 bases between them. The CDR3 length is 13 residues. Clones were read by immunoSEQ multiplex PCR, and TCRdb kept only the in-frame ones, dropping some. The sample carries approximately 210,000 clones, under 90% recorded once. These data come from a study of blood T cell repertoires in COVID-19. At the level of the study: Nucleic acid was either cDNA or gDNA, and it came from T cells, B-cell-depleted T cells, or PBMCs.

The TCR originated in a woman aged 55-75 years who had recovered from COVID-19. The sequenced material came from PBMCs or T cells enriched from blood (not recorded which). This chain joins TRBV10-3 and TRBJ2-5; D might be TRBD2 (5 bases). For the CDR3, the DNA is TGTGCCATCACTGCCGGGGTACAAGAGACCCAGTACTTC. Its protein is CAITAGVQETQYF.